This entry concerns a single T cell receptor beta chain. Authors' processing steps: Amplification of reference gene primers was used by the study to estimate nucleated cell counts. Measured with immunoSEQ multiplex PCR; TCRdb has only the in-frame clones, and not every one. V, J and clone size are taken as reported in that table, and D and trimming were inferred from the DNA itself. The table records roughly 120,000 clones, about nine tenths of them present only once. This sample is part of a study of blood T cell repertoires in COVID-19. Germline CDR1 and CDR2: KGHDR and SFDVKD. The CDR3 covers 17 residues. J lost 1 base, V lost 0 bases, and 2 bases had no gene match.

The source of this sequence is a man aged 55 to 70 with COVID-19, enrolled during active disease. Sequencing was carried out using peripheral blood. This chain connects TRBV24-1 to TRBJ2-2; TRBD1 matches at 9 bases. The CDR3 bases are TGTGCCACCAGTGATTTGAAGGGACAGGGGAACACCGGGGAGCTGTTTTTT. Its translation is CATSDLKGQGNTGELFF.